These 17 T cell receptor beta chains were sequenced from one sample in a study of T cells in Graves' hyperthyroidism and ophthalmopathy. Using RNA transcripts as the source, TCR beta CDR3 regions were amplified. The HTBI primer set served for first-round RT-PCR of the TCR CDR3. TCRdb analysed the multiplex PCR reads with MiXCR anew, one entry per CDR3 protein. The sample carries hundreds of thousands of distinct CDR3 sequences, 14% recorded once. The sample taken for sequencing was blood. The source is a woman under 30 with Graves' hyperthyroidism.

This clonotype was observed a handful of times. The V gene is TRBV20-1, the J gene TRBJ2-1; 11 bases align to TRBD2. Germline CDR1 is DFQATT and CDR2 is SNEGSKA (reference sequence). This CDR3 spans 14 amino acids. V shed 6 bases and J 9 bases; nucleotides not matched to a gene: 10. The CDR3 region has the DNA TGCAGTGCGATAGCGGGAGGGCGTTTTAGTGAGCAGTTCTTC. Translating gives CSAIAGGRFSEQFF.

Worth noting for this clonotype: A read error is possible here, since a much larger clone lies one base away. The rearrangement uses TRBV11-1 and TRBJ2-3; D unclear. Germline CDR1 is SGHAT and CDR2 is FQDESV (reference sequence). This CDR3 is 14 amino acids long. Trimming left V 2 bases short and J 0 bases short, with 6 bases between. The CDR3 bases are TGTGCCAGCAGCTTAAAGAATAGCACAGATACGCAGTATTTT. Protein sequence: CASSLKNSTDTQYF.

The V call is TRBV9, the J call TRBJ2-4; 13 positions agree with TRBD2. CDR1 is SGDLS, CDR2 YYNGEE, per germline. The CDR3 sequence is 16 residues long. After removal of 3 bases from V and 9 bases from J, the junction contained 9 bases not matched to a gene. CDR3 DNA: TGTGCCAGCAGCGCGGGACTAGCGGGATCCGTTGGCATTCAGTACTTC. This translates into CASSAGLAGSVGIQYF.

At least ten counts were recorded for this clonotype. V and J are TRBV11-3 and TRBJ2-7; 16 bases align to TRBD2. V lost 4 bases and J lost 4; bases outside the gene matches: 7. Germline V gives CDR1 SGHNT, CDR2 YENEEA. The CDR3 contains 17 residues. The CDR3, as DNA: TGTGCCAGCAGCTACGTCGGGACTAGCGGGAGGGGGTACGAGCAGTACTTC. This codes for CASSYVGTSGRGYEQYF.

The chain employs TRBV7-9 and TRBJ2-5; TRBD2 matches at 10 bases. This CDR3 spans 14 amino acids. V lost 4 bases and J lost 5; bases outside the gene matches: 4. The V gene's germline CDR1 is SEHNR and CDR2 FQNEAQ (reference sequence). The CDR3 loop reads CASSSTSGSETQYF. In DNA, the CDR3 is TGTGCCAGCAGCTCGACTAGCGGGTCGGAGACCCAGTACTTC.

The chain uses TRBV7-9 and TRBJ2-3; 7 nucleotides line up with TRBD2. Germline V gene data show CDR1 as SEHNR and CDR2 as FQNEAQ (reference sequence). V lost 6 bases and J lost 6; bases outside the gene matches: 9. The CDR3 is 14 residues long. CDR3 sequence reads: CASRFGGSGDTQYF. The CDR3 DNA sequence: TGTGCCAGCAGATTCGGGGGGAGTGGGGATACGCAGTATTTT.

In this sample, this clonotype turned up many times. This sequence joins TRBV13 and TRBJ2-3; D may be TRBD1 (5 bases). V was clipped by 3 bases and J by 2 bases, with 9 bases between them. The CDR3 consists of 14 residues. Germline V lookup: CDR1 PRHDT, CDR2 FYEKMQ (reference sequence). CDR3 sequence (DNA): TGTGCCAGCAGCTTGGGGCGGTTCACAGATACGCAGTATTTT. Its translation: CASSLGRFTDTQYF.

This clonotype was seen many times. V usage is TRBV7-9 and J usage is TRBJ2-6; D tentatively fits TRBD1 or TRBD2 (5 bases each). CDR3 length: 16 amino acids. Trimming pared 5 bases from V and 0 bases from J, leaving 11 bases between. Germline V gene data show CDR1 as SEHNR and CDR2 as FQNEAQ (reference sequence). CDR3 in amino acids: CASSPGTVSGANVLTF. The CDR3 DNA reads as TGTGCCAGCAGCCCAGGGACGGTCTCTGGGGCCAACGTCCTGACTTTC.

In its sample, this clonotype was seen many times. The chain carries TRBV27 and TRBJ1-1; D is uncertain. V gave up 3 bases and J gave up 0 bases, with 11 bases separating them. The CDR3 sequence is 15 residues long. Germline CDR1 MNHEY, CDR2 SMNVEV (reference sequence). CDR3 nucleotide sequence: TGTGCCAGCAGTTTTGGCCAGAAGATGAACACTGAAGCTTTCTTT. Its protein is CASSFGQKMNTEAFF.

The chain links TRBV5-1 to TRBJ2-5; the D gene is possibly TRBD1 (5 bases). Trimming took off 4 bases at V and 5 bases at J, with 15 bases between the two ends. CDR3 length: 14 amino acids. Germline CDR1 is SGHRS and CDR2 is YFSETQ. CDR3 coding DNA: TGCGCCAGCAGCACAGGACCCCCCGCGGAGACCCAGTACTTC. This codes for CASSTGPPAETQYF.

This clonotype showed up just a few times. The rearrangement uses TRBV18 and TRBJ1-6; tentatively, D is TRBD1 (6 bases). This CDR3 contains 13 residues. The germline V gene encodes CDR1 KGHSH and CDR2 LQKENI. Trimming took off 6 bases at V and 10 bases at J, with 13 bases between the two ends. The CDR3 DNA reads TGTGCCAGCTCCCTCGAAGGGGGGTCACCCCTCCACTTT. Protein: CASSLEGGSPLHF.

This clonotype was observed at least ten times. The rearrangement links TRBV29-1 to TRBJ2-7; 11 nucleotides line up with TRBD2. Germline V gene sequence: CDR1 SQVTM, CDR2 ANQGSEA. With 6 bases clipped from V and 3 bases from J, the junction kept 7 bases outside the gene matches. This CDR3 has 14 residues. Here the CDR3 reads CSVGGTSGFYEQYF. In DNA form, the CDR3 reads TGCAGCGTCGGCGGGACTAGCGGATTCTACGAGCAGTACTTC.

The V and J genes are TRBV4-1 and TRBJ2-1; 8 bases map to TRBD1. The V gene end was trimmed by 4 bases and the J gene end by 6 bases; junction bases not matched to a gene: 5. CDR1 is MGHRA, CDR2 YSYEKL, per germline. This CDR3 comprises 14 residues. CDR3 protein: CASSRGQGGNEQFF. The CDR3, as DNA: TGCGCCAGCAGCCGCGGACAGGGAGGCAATGAGCAGTTCTTC.

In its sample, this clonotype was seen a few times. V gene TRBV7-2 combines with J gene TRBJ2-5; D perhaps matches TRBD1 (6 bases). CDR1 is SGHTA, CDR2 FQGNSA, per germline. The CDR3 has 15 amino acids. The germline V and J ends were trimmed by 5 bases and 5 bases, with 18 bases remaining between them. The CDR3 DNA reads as TGTGCCAGCAGCCTCGTGGGGGCACCGTTGGAGACCCAGTACTTC. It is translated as CASSLVGAPLETQYF. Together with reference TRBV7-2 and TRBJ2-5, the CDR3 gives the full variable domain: GAGVSQSPSNKVTEKGKDVELRCDPISGHTALYWYRQSLGQGLEFLIYFQGNSAPDKSGLPSDRFSAERTGGSVSTLTIQRTQQEDSAVYLCASSLVGAPLETQYFGPGTRLLVL.

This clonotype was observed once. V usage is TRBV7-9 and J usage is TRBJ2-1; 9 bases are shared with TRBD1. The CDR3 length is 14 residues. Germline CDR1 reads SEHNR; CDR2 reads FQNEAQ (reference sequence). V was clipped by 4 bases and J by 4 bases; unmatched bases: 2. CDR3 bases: TGTGCCAGCAGCTCGACAGGGGGGTACAATGAGCAGTTCTTC. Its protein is CASSSTGGYNEQFF.

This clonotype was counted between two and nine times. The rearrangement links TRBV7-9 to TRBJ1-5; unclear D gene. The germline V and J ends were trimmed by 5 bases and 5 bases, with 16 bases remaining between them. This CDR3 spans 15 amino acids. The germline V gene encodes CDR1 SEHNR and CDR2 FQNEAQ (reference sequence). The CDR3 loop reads CASSPIDTSHQPQHF. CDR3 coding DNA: TGTGCCAGCAGCCCTATCGACACCTCCCATCAGCCCCAGCATTTT.

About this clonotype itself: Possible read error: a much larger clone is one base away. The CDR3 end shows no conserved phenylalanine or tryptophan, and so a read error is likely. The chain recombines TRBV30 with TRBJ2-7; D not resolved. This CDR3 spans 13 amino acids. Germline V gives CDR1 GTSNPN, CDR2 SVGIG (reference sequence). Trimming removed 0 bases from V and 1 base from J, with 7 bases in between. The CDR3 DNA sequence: TGTGCCTGGAGTGTAGCAGTTTCCTACGAGCAGTACCTC. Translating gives CAWSVAVSYEQYL.